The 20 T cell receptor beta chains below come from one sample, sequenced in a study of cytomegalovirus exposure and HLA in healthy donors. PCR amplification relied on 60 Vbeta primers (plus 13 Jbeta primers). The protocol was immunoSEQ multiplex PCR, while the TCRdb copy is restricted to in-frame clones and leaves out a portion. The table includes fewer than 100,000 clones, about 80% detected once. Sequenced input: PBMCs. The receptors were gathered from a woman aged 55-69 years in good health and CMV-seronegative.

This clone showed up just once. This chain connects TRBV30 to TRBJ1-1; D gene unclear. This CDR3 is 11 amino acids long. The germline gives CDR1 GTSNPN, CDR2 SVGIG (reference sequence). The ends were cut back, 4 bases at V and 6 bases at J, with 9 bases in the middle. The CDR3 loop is CAWNGGAEAFF. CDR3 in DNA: TGTGCCTGGAATGGTGGAGCTGAAGCTTTCTTT.

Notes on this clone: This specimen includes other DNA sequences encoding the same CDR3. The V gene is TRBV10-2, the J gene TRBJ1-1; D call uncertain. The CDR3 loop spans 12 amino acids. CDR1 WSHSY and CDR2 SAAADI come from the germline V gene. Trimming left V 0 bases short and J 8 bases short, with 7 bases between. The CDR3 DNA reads TGCGCCAGCAGTGAGTCGAGTATCGAAGCTTTCTTT. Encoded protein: CASSESSIEAFF.

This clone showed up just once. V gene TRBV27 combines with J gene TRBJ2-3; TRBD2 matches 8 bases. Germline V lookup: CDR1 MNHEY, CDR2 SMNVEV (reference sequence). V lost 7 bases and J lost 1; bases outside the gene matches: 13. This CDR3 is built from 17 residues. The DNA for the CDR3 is TGTGCCAGCACCTACCCCCCTCTAGCGGGTGGCACAGATACGCAGTATTTT. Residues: CASTYPPLAGGTDTQYF.

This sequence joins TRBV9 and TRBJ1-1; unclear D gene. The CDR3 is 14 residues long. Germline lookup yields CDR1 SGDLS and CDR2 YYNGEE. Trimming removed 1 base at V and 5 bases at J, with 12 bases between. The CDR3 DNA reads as TGTGCCAGCAGCGTAATGCAGACAAATACTGAAGCTTTCTTT. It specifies CASSVMQTNTEAFF. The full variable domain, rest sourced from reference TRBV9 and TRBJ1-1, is DSGVTQTPKHLITATGQRVTLRCSPRSGDLSVYWYQQSLDQGLQFLIQYYNGEERAKGNILERFSAQQFPDLHSELNLSSLELGDSALYFCASSVMQTNTEAFFGQGTRLTVV.

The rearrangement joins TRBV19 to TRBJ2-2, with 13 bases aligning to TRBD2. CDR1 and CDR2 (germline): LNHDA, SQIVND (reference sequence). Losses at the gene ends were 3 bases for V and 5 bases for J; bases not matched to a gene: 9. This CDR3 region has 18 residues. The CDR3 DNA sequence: TGTGCCAGTAGTATCTCACTAGCGGGAGGGGAAGGTACCGGGGAGCTGTTTTTT. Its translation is CASSISLAGGEGTGELFF.

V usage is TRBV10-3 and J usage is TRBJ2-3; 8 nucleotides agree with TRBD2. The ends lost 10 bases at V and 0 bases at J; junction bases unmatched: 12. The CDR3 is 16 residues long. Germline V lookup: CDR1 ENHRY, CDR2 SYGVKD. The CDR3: CATAGEAGASTDTQYF. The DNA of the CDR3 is TGTGCCACTGCGGGGGAAGCGGGAGCTAGCACAGATACGCAGTATTTT.

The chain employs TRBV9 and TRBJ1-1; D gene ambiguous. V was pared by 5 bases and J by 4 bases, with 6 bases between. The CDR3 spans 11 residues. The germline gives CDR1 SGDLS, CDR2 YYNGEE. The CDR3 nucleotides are TGTGCCAGCAGAGGAGCCACTGAAGCTTTCTTT. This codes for CASRGATEAFF.

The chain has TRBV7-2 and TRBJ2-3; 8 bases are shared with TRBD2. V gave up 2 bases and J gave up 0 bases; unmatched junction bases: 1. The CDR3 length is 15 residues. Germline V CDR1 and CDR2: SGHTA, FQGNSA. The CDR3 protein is CASSLSGGSTDTQYF. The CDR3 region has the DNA TGTGCCAGCAGCTTAAGCGGGGGAAGCACAGATACGCAGTATTTT.

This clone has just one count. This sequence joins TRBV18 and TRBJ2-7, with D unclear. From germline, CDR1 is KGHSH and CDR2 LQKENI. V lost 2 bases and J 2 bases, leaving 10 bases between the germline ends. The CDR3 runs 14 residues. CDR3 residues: CASSPSAATYEQYF. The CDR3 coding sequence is TGTGCCAGCTCACCATCGGCGGCTACCTACGAGCAGTACTTC.

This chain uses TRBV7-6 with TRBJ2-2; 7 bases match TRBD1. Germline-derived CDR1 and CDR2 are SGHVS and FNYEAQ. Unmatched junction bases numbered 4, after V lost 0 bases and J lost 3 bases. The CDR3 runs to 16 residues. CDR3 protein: CASSLARTGDTGELFF. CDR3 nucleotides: TGTGCCAGCAGCTTAGCGCGTACAGGGGACACCGGGGAGCTGTTTTTT.

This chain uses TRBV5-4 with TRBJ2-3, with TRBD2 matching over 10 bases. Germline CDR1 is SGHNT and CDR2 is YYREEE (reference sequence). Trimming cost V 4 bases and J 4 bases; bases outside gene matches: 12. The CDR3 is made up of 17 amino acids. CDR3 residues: CASSRFGASGGADTQYF. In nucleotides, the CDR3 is TGTGCCAGCAGCCGCTTCGGTGCTAGCGGGGGCGCAGATACGCAGTATTTT. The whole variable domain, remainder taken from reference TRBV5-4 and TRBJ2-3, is ETGVTQSPTHLIKTRGQQVTLRCSSQSGHNTVSWYQQALGQGPQFIFQYYREEENGRGNFPPRFSGLQFPNYSSELNVNALELDDSALYLCASSRFGASGGADTQYFGPGTRLTVL.

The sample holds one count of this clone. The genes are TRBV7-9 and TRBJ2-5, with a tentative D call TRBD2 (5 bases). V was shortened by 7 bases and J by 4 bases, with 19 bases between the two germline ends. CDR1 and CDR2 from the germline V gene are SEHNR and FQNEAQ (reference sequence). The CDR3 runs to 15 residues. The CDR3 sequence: CASTSSDGDRETQYF. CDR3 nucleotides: TGTGCCAGCACAAGCTCGGACGGGGATAGAGAGACCCAGTACTTC. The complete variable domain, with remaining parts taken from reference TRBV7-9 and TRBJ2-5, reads DTGVSQNPRHKITKRGQNVTFRCDPISEHNRLYWYRQTLGQGPEFLTYFQNEAQLEKSRLLSDRFSAERPKGSFSTLEIQRTEQGDSAMYLCASTSSDGDRETQYFGPGTRLLVL.

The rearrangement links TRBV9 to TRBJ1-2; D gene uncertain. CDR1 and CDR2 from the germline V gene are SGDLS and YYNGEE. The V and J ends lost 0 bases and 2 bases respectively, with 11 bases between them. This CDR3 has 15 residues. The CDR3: CASSVEPSPNYGYTF. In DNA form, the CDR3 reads TGTGCCAGCAGCGTAGAGCCATCCCCCAACTATGGCTACACCTTC.

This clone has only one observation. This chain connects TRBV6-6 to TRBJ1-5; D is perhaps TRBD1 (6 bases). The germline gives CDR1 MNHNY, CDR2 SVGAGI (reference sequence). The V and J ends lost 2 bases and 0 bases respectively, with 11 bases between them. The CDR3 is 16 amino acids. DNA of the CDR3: TGTGCCAGCAGTTACGGGTTCAGGGGTAGCAATCAGCCCCAGCATTTT. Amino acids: CASSYGFRGSNQPQHF.

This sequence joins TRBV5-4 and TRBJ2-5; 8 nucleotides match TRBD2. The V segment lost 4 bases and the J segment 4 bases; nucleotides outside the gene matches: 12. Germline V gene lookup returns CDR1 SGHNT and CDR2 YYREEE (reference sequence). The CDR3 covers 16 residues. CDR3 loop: CASSPRGATPLETQYF. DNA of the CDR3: TGTGCCAGCAGCCCGCGGGGGGCCACTCCACTAGAGACCCAGTACTTC.

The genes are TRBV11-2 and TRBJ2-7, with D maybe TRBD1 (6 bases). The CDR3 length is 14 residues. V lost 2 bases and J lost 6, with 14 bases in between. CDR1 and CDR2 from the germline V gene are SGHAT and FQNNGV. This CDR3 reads CASSLNRVDPEQYF. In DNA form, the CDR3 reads TGTGCCAGCAGCTTAAACAGGGTAGACCCCGAGCAGTACTTC.

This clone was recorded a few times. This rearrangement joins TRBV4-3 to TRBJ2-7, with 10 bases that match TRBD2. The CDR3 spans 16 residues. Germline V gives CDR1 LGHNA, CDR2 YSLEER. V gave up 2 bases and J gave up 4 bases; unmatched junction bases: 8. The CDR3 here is CASSQYIAGGQYEQYF. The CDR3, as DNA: TGCGCCAGCAGCCAATATATAGCGGGAGGACAATACGAGCAGTACTTC.

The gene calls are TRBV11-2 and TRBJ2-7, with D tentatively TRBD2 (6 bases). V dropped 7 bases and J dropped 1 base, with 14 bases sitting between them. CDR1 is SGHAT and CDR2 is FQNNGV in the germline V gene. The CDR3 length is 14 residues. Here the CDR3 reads CASTWVGGSYEQYF. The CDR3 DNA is TGTGCCAGCACCTGGGTTGGGGGGTCCTACGAGCAGTACTTC.

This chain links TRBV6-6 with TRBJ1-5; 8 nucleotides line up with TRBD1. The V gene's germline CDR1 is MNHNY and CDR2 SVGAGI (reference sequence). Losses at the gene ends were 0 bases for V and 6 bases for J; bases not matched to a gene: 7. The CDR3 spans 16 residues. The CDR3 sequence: CASSYSRAGGGQPQHF. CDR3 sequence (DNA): TGTGCCAGCAGTTACTCGAGGGCAGGGGGCGGTCAGCCCCAGCATTTT.

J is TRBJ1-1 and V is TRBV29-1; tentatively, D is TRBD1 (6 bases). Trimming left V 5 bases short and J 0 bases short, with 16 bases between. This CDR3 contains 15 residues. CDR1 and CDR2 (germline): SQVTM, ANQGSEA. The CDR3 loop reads CSVWDTWELNTEAFF. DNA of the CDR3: TGCAGCGTTTGGGACACCTGGGAACTGAACACTGAAGCTTTCTTT.